Listed below are T cell receptor beta chains from one sample, sequenced in a study of T cells expressing NK-cell markers. TCRdb reworked the 5' RACE reads into one entry per CDR3 protein, no DNA. This sample contains roughly 300,000 distinct CDR3 sequences. What was sequenced was blood T cells: a sorted CD56 or NKG2C T cell subset, CD4+ or CD8+ T cells, or bulk PBMC T cells (not recorded which). These receptors were collected from a woman aged 18 to 75 in good health. The CDR3 runs from the conserved cysteine through the conserved F or W.

TRBV12-3/TRBV12-4	15	TRBJ1-4	CASSWGDRVKEKLFF
TRBV15	13	TRBJ2-5	CAPLPASQETQYF
TRBV4-3	16	TRBJ2-1	CASSQELSRSYNEQFF
TRBV6-5	19	TRBJ1-6	CASSYSPTGPGSYNSPLHF
TRBV23-1	11	TRBJ1-6	CASSQGIPLHF
TRBV7-2	15	TRBJ2-7	CASSLSGGVPYEQYF
TRBV7-9	15	TRBJ2-4	CASSQGAIAKNIQYF
TRBV12-3/TRBV12-4	17	TRBJ2-1	CASCYSIGDITYNEQFF
TRBV18	16	TRBJ1-5	CASSPLEVYPNQPQHF
TRBV3-1	14	TRBJ2-2	CASSHRRAAGELFF
TRBV19	17	TRBJ2-5	CASSIRAATTTQETQYF
TRBV20-1	15	TRBJ2-1	CSATTRDRGRNEQFF
TRBV19	13	TRBJ1-1	CASRTLGMPEAFF
TRBV7-2	13	TRBJ1-5	CASSLATRMPQHF
TRBV5-4	17	TRBJ2-1	CASATSWGREFGNEQFF
TRBV7-9	14	TRBJ2-5	CASSLSRPQETQYF
TRBV20-1	14	TRBJ2-7	CSAGGSGKLYEQYF
TRBV29-1	14	TRBJ1-5	CSVATSGSNQPQHF
TRBV12-3/TRBV12-4	12	TRBJ2-4	CASSLEGNSQYF
TRBV5-1	14	TRBJ2-5	CASRLGLREETQYF
TRBV7-9	14	TRBJ2-2	CAGSPGQNTGELFF
TRBV20-1	12	TRBJ2-5	CSARDELETQYF
TRBV15	14	TRBJ2-1	CATSRDRGGTGQFF
TRBV11-2	11	TRBJ2-5	CASMREETQYF
TRBV18	15	TRBJ2-3	CASSPSVGDTDTQYF
TRBV10-3	14	TRBJ2-3	CAISPSGGTDTQYF
TRBV12-3/TRBV12-4	12	TRBJ1-2	CASSAMGLGYTF
TRBV12-3/TRBV12-4	14	TRBJ1-5	CASSRQNSNQPQHF
TRBV5-1	15	TRBJ2-1	CASSSPGRAVNEQFF
TRBV18	12	TRBJ2-5	CASSPSSQTQYF
TRBV10-3	13	TRBJ1-5	CAISVDANQPQHF
TRBV14	14	TRBJ2-1	CASSPVGSYNEQFF
TRBV13	15	TRBJ2-7	CASSIAGTLSYEQYF
TRBV20-1	16	TRBJ2-5	CSATQPSGGPQETQYF
TRBV10-3	13	TRBJ1-4	CATWQGEGEKLFF
TRBV20-1	11	TRBJ2-4	CSASPSGGWYF
TRBV20-1	12	TRBJ1-5	CSARALNQPQHF
TRBV10-2	13	TRBJ2-1	CASSWQIDNEQFF
TRBV7-6	15	TRBJ2-2	CASSLTTGKTGELFF
TRBV4-2	16	TRBJ2-1	CASSQVGNSGSEEQFF
TRBV29-1	15	TRBJ2-5	CSVGTGPVLRETQYF
TRBV7-2	14	TRBJ2-1	CASSLNFNRYEQFF
TRBV5-4	16	TRBJ2-3	CASSLAGVAEPDTQYF
TRBV18	20	TRBJ2-1	CASSRSGLAGETSSYNEQFF
TRBV10-3	13	TRBJ2-5	CAISRNFLETQYF